The 2 T cell receptor beta chains presented below share a single source sample, sequenced in a study of shared clonotypes between healthy human individuals. The method was immunoSEQ multiplex PCR; TCRdb's version includes in-frame clones alone and lacks a portion of them. The table lists roughly 660,000 clones, around 91% of them singletons. Specimen: memory CD8+ T cells from PBMCs. Subset meaning: CD45RO+ cells pooled with CCR7-negative TemRA cells. The receptors come from a man aged 18 to 30 in good health. Some clones in this sample may be carry-over from other donors' samples.

This sequence joins TRBV28 and TRBJ1-4; 7 bases are shared with TRBD1. This CDR3 is 19 amino acids long. CDR1 is MDHEN, CDR2 SYDVKM, per germline. V shed 5 bases and J 6 bases; nucleotides not matched to a gene: 21. Here the CDR3 DNA reads TGTGCCAGCAGTCTCCGGGACAGCGGAATCCCACCCACTCATGAAAAACTGTTTTTT. This encodes CASSLRDSGIPPTHEKLFF.

The V gene is TRBV7-8, the J gene TRBJ2-3; tentatively, D is TRBD1 or TRBD2 (5 bases each). Deletions cut 5 bases from V and 1 base from J, with 16 bases between. Germline V gene sequence: CDR1 SGHVS, CDR2 FQNEAQ. The CDR3 has 16 amino acids. This CDR3 is CASSPRGLSGTDTQYF. DNA for the CDR3: TGTGCCAGCAGCCCCCGGGGCCTCTCTGGCACAGATACGCAGTATTTT.